This T cell receptor (beta chain) was identified in a study of cytomegalovirus exposure and HLA in healthy donors. PCR amplification relied on 60 Vbeta primers (plus 13 Jbeta primers). Libraries were prepared by immunoSEQ multiplex PCR; TCRdb keeps only in-frame clonotypes and omits some of them. This table holds around 200,000 clones, about 86% found once. V lost 6 bases, J lost 4 bases, and 21 bases lay in between. The CDR3 consists of 16 residues. Looked up from germline, CDR1 is MNHEY and CDR2 is SMNVEV (reference sequence). Sequenced material: PBMCs. The V gene is TRBV27, the J gene TRBJ1-1; TRBD1 might be the D (6 bases). This TCR came from a woman in her twenties or thirties in good health and CMV-seronegative. The CDR3 coding sequence is TGTGCCAGCAGCGAGCGAATTTCCCAGGGGCCCACTGAAGCTTTCTTT. It translates to CASSERISQGPTEAFF.